This passage covers 28 T cell receptor beta chains from one sample sequenced in a study of shared clonotypes between healthy human individuals. Clones were read by immunoSEQ multiplex PCR, and TCRdb kept only the in-frame ones, dropping some. The sample lists some 500,000 clones; 95% to 97% were seen once. Material for sequencing was naive CD4+ T cells sorted from blood. Stated subset: CD45RA+ positively selected. Receptors originate from a woman in her twenties or thirties in good health.

This sequence joins TRBV29-1 and TRBJ2-7, with D uncertain. The CDR3 runs to 12 residues. Germline V CDR1 and CDR2: SQVTM, ANQGSEA. V lost 5 bases and J 3 bases, leaving 11 bases between the germline ends. CDR3 sequence reads: CSVLVEIYEQYF. CDR3 nucleotide sequence: TGCAGCGTTCTCGTCGAAATCTACGAGCAGTACTTC.

V gene TRBV2 combines with J gene TRBJ2-7; no clear D gene. Per the germline V gene, CDR1 is SNHLY and CDR2 is FYNNEI. This CDR3 is built from 11 residues. The V gene lost 2 bases and the J gene lost 5 bases, with 4 bases spanning the gap. The CDR3, as DNA: TGTGCCAGCAGTGAAATCGACGAGCAGTACTTC. Encoded protein: CASSEIDEQYF.

This chain uses TRBV5-1 with TRBJ2-1, with 10 bases that match TRBD2. Per the germline V gene, CDR1 is SGHRS and CDR2 is YFSETQ. Losses at the gene ends were 1 base for V and 2 bases for J; bases not matched to a gene: 3. The CDR3 loop spans 16 amino acids. CDR3 bases: TGCGCCAGCAGCTTGCCTAGCGGGAGTACCTACAATGAGCAGTTCTTC. Translating gives CASSLPSGSTYNEQFF.

This clone was seen a single time. The V gene is TRBV5-1, the J gene TRBJ1-1; 9 nucleotides agree with TRBD1. The CDR3 has 15 residues. The V segment lost 1 base and the J segment 3 bases; nucleotides outside the gene matches: 4. From germline, CDR1 is SGHRS and CDR2 YFSETQ. CDR3 in amino acids: CASSLTGGRDTEAFF. In DNA, the CDR3 is TGCGCCAGCAGCTTGACAGGGGGCAGGGACACTGAAGCTTTCTTT.

V is TRBV10-2 and J is TRBJ2-7; a possible D gene is TRBD2 (5 bases). CDR3 length: 14 residues. Germline assignment: CDR1 WSHSY and CDR2 SAAADI. Trimming cost V 5 bases and J 5 bases, with 16 bases left between them. The CDR3 DNA reads TGCGCCAGCAGTCCCGCAAGGCTAGCCCACGAGCAGTACTTC. Its translation is CASSPARLAHEQYF.

The genes are TRBV15 and TRBJ1-2; tentative D call: TRBD1 (6 bases). The ends were cut back, 1 base at V and 6 bases at J, with 21 bases in the middle. Germline CDR1 and CDR2: LNHNV and YYDKDF (reference sequence). The CDR3 is 17 residues long. Here the CDR3 reads CATSRGGGGRLDHGYTF. DNA for the CDR3: TGTGCCACCAGCAGAGGTGGCGGGGGCCGGCTAGACCATGGCTACACCTTC.

V usage is TRBV5-6 and J usage is TRBJ1-6, with unresolved D. The CDR3 totals 14 residues. Per germline, CDR1 SGHDT and CDR2 YYEEEE. Trimming removed 2 bases at V and 4 bases at J, with 7 bases between. The CDR3 nucleotides read TGTGCCAGCAGCTTCGGACGGTATAATTCACCCCTCCACTTT. Amino acids: CASSFGRYNSPLHF.

The CDR3 DNA follows: TGTGCCAGCAGTTGGGACCGTTTGGCTTTCTTT. Protein: CASSWDRLAFF. The chain couples TRBV2 to TRBJ1-1, with a tentative D call TRBD1 (5 bases). The V end was cut by 5 bases, the J end by 11 bases, with 12 bases between. CDR3 length equals 11 residues. Germline V CDR1 and CDR2: SNHLY, FYNNEI. Full variable domain (remainder filled in from reference TRBV2 and TRBJ1-1): EPEVTQTPSHQVTQMGQEVILRCVPISNHLYFYWYRQILGQKVEFLVSFYNNEISEKSEIFDDQFSVERPDGSNFTLKIRSTKLEDSAMYFCASSWDRLAFFGQGTRLTVV.

V gene TRBV4-2 combines with J gene TRBJ2-1; 8 bases align to TRBD2. The V gene's germline CDR1 is LGHNA and CDR2 YNFKEQ. J was trimmed by 1 base and V by 1 base; bases with no gene match: 9. CDR3 length: 18 amino acids. The CDR3 DNA is TGTGCCAGCAGCCAAGCGGCTAGCGGGCCACCATCCTACAATGAGCAGTTCTTC. It translates to CASSQAASGPPSYNEQFF.

This clone was detected only once. The chain employs TRBV28 and TRBJ1-5, with a tentative D call TRBD1 (6 bases). Germline CDR1 and CDR2: MDHEN and SYDVKM. The V gene lost 9 bases and the J gene lost 3 bases, with 27 bases spanning the gap. The CDR3 runs 18 residues. Here the CDR3 DNA reads TGTGCCAGTCTCTACAGGGTCCAGGGGTCTGTAATCAATCAGCCCCAGCATTTT. Protein sequence: CASLYRVQGSVINQPQHF. Complete variable domain (other parts from reference TRBV28 and TRBJ1-5): DVKVTQSSRYLVKRTGEKVFLECVQDMDHENMFWYRQDPGLGLRLIYFSYDVKMKEKGDIPEGYSVSREKKERFSLILESASTNQTSMYLCASLYRVQGSVINQPQHFGDGTRLSIL.

J is TRBJ2-5 and V is TRBV7-9; 9 bases fit TRBD1. This CDR3 comprises 15 residues. The germline gives CDR1 SEHNR, CDR2 FQNEAQ (reference sequence). V was pared by 5 bases and J by 1 base, with 5 bases of the junction left unmatched. CDR3 bases: TGTGCCAGCAGCCTCGGGACAGGGATCCAAGAGACCCAGTACTTC. It translates to CASSLGTGIQETQYF. Full variable domain (missing parts from reference TRBV7-9 and TRBJ2-5): DTGVSQNPRHKITKRGQNVTFRCDPISEHNRLYWYRQTLGQGPEFLTYFQNEAQLEKSRLLSDRFSAERPKGSFSTLEIQRTEQGDSAMYLCASSLGTGIQETQYFGPGTRLLVL.

This chain links TRBV27 with TRBJ2-1; D is ambiguous. This CDR3 is built from 13 residues. Trimming stripped 2 bases from V and 4 bases from J, with 6 bases between. Germline V gene lookup returns CDR1 MNHEY and CDR2 SMNVEV (reference sequence). For the CDR3, the DNA is TGTGCCAGCAGTTTAAAGCTGTACAATGAGCAGTTCTTC. Its translation: CASSLKLYNEQFF.

The chain has TRBV2 and TRBJ2-7, with 7 bases identical to TRBD1. V was pared by 5 bases and J by 3 bases, with 7 bases of the junction left unmatched. This CDR3 has 14 amino acids. Germline-derived CDR1 and CDR2 are SNHLY and FYNNEI. The CDR3 loop is CASSTGTAVYEQYF. The CDR3 DNA reads as TGTGCCAGCAGTACCGGGACAGCTGTCTACGAGCAGTACTTC.

The chain carries TRBV11-3 and TRBJ2-7, with TRBD1 matching 8 bases. V lost 1 base and J lost 1; bases outside the gene matches: 3. In germline, CDR1 is SGHNT, CDR2 YENEEA. The CDR3 consists of 15 residues. The CDR3 region is CASSLVGDRSYEQYF. The CDR3 bases are TGTGCCAGCAGCTTAGTAGGGGACAGGTCCTACGAGCAGTACTTC.

The chain carries TRBV5-8 and TRBJ2-1; 13 nucleotides match TRBD2. This CDR3 spans 17 amino acids. After removal of 2 bases from V and 3 bases from J, the junction contained 5 bases not matched to a gene. CDR1 and CDR2 (germline): SGHTS, YDEGEE. The CDR3 nucleotides read TGTGCCAGCAGCTTCCAAGGGACTAGCGGGGACTACAATGAGCAGTTCTTC. Amino acid sequence: CASSFQGTSGDYNEQFF.

The rearrangement links TRBV5-1 to TRBJ2-1; 11 nucleotides line up with TRBD1. Per germline, CDR1 SGHRS and CDR2 YFSETQ. CDR3 size: 15 residues. With V trimmed by 4 bases and J by 9 bases, 9 bases remained unmatched. CDR3 loop: CASSKGQGAIGEQFF. CDR3 nucleotide sequence: TGCGCCAGCAGCAAAGGACAGGGGGCAATAGGTGAGCAGTTCTTC.

Regarding this clone: This sample includes further DNA sequences coding for the same CDR3. The genes are TRBV19 and TRBJ2-3; 11 bases agree with TRBD2. Germline trimming cut 1 base from V and 3 bases from J; bases unmatched to any gene: 0. Germline V gene data show CDR1 as LNHDA and CDR2 as SQIVND (reference sequence). CDR3 length: 15 residues. The CDR3 reads CASSIGLAGTDTQYF. The CDR3 nucleotides are TGTGCCAGTAGTATAGGACTAGCGGGAACAGATACGCAGTATTTT.

The genes are TRBV2 and TRBJ1-2, with D possibly being TRBD1 (6 bases). Trimming took off 11 bases at V and 3 bases at J, with 13 bases between the two ends. Germline V gives CDR1 SNHLY, CDR2 FYNNEI. The CDR3 spans 12 residues. As DNA, the CDR3 is TGTGCCGAGAACACAGGGTACTATGGCTACACCTTC. Its protein product is CAENTGYYGYTF.

The CDR3, as DNA: TGTGCCAGCAGCTTAAAAGGGTCGGGGGTAGCGGGACCGAATACGCAGTATTTT. This encodes CASSLKGSGVAGPNTQYF. V usage is TRBV7-3 and J usage is TRBJ2-3, with 8 bases that match TRBD2. Germline V gene data show CDR1 as SGHTA and CDR2 as FQGTGA. The V and J ends lost 1 base and 7 bases, in that order; junction bases with no gene match: 16. The CDR3 totals 18 residues.

The gene calls are TRBV6-4 and TRBJ2-7; D is unclear. The CDR3 loop spans 14 amino acids. Germline lookup yields CDR1 MRHNA and CDR2 SNTAGT. Trimming removed 2 bases at V and 1 base at J, with 9 bases between. The CDR3 DNA reads as TGTGCCAGCAGTGACGGCAGTAGATCCTACGAGCAGTACTTC. Its translation: CASSDGSRSYEQYF.

Only one count was recorded for this clone. The chain employs TRBV15 and TRBJ1-5, with D maybe TRBD1 (6 bases). Germline V gene data show CDR1 as LNHNV and CDR2 as YYDKDF (reference sequence). The V end lost 1 base, the J end lost 0 bases, and 13 bases lay between the germline ends. The CDR3 extends over 17 amino acids. CDR3 bases: TGTGCCACCAGCAGAGGGAGCGGGGGCATTAGCAATCAGCCCCAGCATTTT. Its protein is CATSRGSGGISNQPQHF.

The chain carries TRBV28 and TRBJ1-2; D is uncertain. The CDR3 consists of 18 residues. Trimming removed 3 bases from V and 2 bases from J, with 22 bases in between. CDR1 is MDHEN, CDR2 SYDVKM, per germline. CDR3 nucleotides: TGTGCCAGCAGTTTCGGGCTGCGGTATGGTCTGGCCAACTATGGCTACACCTTC. It encodes CASSFGLRYGLANYGYTF.

The chain carries TRBV29-1 and TRBJ2-3; 7 nucleotides agree with TRBD1. V gave up 6 bases and J gave up 0 bases; unmatched junction bases: 6. CDR1 and CDR2 (germline): SQVTM, ANQGSEA. This CDR3 comprises 14 residues. CDR3 protein: CSVPRGQSTDTQYF. The CDR3 DNA is TGCAGCGTCCCCCGGGGACAGAGCACAGATACGCAGTATTTT.

On this clone itself: This specimen includes other DNA sequences encoding the same CDR3. The CDR3 region has the DNA TGTGCCAGCAGCCTCGGTCTAGAGCAAGAGACCCAGTACTTC. Amino acids: CASSLGLEQETQYF. The rearrangement uses TRBV7-2 and TRBJ2-5; no clear D. Germline CDR1 SGHTA, CDR2 FQGNSA. The CDR3 consists of 14 residues. V was shortened by 5 bases and J by 2 bases, with 12 bases between the two germline ends.

A note on this clone: In the same sample, other DNA sequences code for this CDR3. The chain uses TRBV5-1 and TRBJ1-4; D not resolved. This CDR3 is 15 amino acids long. Germline V gene sequence: CDR1 SGHRS, CDR2 YFSETQ. V lost 0 bases, J lost 0 bases, and 6 bases lay in between. CDR3 coding DNA: TGCGCCAGCAGCTTGGGTAGCGCAACTAATGAAAAACTGTTTTTT. It translates to CASSLGSATNEKLFF.

This chain connects TRBV5-8 to TRBJ2-7, with D perhaps matching TRBD2 (7 bases). This CDR3 spans 15 amino acids. Trimming pared 4 bases from V and 4 bases from J, leaving 18 bases between. The V gene's germline CDR1 is SGHTS and CDR2 YDEGEE. The chain's CDR3 is CASSAGAGPRYEQYF. The CDR3 bases are TGTGCCAGCAGCGCGGGGGCGGGCCCACGGTACGAGCAGTACTTC.

CDR3 DNA: TGTGCCAGTAGCCAGGACAAAGGGGTCTACACAGATACGCAGTATTTT. Its protein is CASSQDKGVYTDTQYF. This rearrangement joins TRBV19 to TRBJ2-3; tentatively, D is TRBD1 (5 bases). This CDR3 contains 16 residues. Trimming left V 6 bases short and J 2 bases short, with 18 bases between. The germline gives CDR1 LNHDA, CDR2 SQIVND (reference sequence).

V gene TRBV4-1 combines with J gene TRBJ2-7; D unclear. CDR3 length equals 13 residues. The germline V gene has CDR1 MGHRA and CDR2 YSYEKL. V was clipped by 4 bases and J by 7 bases, with 14 bases between them. CDR3 residues: CASSRSLLVEQYF. CDR3 bases: TGCGCCAGCAGCCGGTCTCTACTGGTAGAGCAGTACTTC.